These T cell receptor beta chains were read from a single sample in a study of somatic mutations in cytotoxic T cells in rheumatoid arthritis. The method was immunoSEQ multiplex PCR; TCRdb's version includes in-frame clones alone and lacks a portion of them. The sample gives more than 12,000 clones, about three quarters of which show up once; 10% is in the top ten. Sample: CD8+ T cells sorted from blood. The origin of the receptors is an adult with rheumatoid arthritis. Each CDR3 is given with its conserved first and last residue. A D gene is named only where the DNA matches it firmly.

>TRBJ1-6|NA|TRBV11-2
CASSSIPVNSPLHF
>TRBJ2-7|NA|TRBV7-6
CASSLGGGISYEQYF
>TRBJ2-1|NA|TRBV7-9
CASSLAGNSYNEQFF
>TRBJ2-3|NA|TRBV4-1
CASSQDFIRIIMQYF
>TRBJ2-3|NA|TRBV6-4
CASSLRGPTDTQYF
>TRBJ2-1|NA|TRBV6-1
CASSAGSSYNEQFF
>TRBJ1-4|TRBD1|TRBV5-1
CASSLEGTGGEKLFF
>TRBJ1-1|NA|TRBV9
CASSVGESKGSEAFF
>TRBJ2-3|NA|TRBV7-6
CASRGPRGGADSDTQYF
>TRBJ2-7|NA|TRBV19
CASSIPSNRDPRPGEQYF
>TRBJ1-2|NA|TRBV9
CASSVGSSLYGYTF
>TRBJ2-2|NA|TRBV7-9
CASSAQRPTELTGELFF
>TRBJ2-1|TRBD2|TRBV6-1
CASSILAGANEQFF
>TRBJ1-3|NA|TRBV5-4
CASSLNTGFGSGNTIYF
>TRBJ2-1|TRBD1|TRBV7-9
CASSFPRGIFIGEQFF
>TRBJ1-4|NA|TRBV5-5
CASSSGVTLREKLFF
>TRBJ2-1|NA|TRBV27
CASSFPGKEQFF
>TRBJ2-1|NA|TRBV7-2
CASSLVQASYNEQFF
>TRBJ1-6|NA|TRBV9
CASSVGVQGNSPLHF
>TRBJ1-6|TRBD1|TRBV4-1
CASSPGQVNSYNSPLHF
>TRBJ2-7|NA|TRBV4-2
CASSQDTRTYEQYF
>TRBJ2-1|TRBD1|TRBV9
CASSTDRGSYNEQFF
>TRBJ2-5|NA|TRBV6-1
CATEGPLKGETQYF
>TRBJ2-7|NA|TRBV7-8
CASSLGAYEQYF
>TRBJ2-5|NA|TRBV9
CASSVGRRILGEETQYF
>TRBJ2-5|TRBD1|TRBV9
CASSVAGQVRETQYF
>TRBJ2-7|NA|TRBV27
CASSLWGGGTYEQYF
>TRBJ1-1|NA|TRBV4-1
CASSQVLIIKGAEAFF
>TRBJ1-2|NA|TRBV9
CASSVVDSLINYGYTF
>TRBJ2-5|TRBD2|TRBV4-3
CASSFLAGGQETQYF
>TRBJ2-7|TRBD1|TRBV4-3
CASSPGQSSSYEQYF
>TRBJ2-5|NA|TRBV7-9
CASSAENQETQYF
>TRBJ2-1|TRBD1|TRBV6-5
CASSYQGANNEQFF
>TRBJ1-2|TRBD1|TRBV5-4
CASSLGQGNYGYTF
>TRBJ2-2|TRBD1|TRBV11-1
CASSLSGTGATGELFF
>TRBJ1-2|TRBD1|TRBV29-1
CSVRRDRDSGYTF
>TRBJ2-7|TRBD1|TRBV28
CASSLDVGTGATPQYF
>TRBJ2-5|NA|TRBV30
CAWSVLGRQQYF
>TRBJ2-3|NA|TRBV9
CASTGGGVLTDTQYF
>TRBJ1-2|NA|TRBV6-5
CASRIPGDYGYTF
>TRBJ1-5|TRBD1|TRBV19
CASYPNPGQGLGNQPQHF
>TRBJ1-5|NA|TRBV28
CASRQTGTSNQPQHF
>TRBJ1-1|NA|TRBV7-9
CASSNTGEAFF
>TRBJ2-1|TRBD2|TRBV2
CASSAGTSLYNEQFF
>TRBJ1-1|NA|TRBV6-5
CASIKLRGEDTEAFF
>TRBJ2-2|TRBD2|TRBV29-1
CSVNSGGAGTGELFF
>TRBJ2-2|NA|TRBV5-3
CARSFKFVGPGELFF
>TRBJ2-7|TRBD2|TRBV2
CASTDLGGEASYEQYF
>TRBJ2-1|NA|TRBV7-3
CASSLLPDAYNEQFF
>TRBJ1-2|NA|TRBV5-6
CASSLVFNYGYTF
>TRBJ2-1|NA|TRBV7-2
CASSSAGGSYNEQFF
>TRBJ2-1|NA|TRBV10-2
CASSEGNEQFF
>TRBJ2-6|NA|TRBV2
CASTGQVGSGANVLTF
>TRBJ1-2|NA|TRBV19
CASSIGSSGYGYTF
>TRBJ1-6|TRBD1|TRBV9
CASSEGQGHSPLHF
>TRBJ2-3|TRBD2|TRBV9
CASSTQAGGADTQYF
>TRBJ2-1|NA|TRBV9
CASSVGDAGRYEQFF
>TRBJ2-2|NA|TRBV6-8
CASSSRGTAANTGELFF
>TRBJ2-5|NA|TRBV6-5
CASSYDILGQETQYF
>TRBJ2-7|NA|TRBV4-1
CASSQVGAGAPYEQYF